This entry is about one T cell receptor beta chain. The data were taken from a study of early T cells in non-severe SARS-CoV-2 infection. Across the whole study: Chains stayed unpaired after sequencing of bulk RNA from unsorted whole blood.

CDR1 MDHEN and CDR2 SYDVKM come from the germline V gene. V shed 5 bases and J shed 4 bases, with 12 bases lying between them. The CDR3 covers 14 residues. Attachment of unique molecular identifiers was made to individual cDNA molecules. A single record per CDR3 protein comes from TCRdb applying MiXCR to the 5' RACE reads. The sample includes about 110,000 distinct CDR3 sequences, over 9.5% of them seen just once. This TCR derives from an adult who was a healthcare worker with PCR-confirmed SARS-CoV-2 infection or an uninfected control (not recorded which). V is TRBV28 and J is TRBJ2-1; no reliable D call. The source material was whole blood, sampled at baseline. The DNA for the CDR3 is TGTGCCAGCAGTCCCCCGATACGGTACAATGAGCAGTTCTTC. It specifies CASSPPIRYNEQFF.